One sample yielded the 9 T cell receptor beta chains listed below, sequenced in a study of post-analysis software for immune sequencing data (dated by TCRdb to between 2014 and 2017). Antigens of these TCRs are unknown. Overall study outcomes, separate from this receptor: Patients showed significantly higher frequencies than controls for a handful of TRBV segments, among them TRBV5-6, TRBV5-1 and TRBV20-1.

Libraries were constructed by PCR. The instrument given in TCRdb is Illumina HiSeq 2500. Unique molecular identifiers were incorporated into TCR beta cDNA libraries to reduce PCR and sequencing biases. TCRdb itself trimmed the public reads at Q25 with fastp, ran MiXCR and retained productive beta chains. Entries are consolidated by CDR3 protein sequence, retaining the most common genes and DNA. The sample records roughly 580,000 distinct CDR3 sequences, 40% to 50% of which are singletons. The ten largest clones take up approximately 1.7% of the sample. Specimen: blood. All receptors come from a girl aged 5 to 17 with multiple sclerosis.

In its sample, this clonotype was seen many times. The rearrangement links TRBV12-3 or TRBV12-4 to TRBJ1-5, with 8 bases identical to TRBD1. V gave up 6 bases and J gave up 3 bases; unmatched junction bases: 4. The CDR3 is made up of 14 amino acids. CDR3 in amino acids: CASSRTGSNQPQHF. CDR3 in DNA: TGTGCCAGCAGCCGGACAGGGTCCAATCAGCCCCAGCATTTT.

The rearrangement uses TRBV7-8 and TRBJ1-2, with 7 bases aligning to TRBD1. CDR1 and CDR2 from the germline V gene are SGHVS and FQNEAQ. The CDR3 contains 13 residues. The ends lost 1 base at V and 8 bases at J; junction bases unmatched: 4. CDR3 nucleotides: TGTGCCAGCAGCTTAGATTCAGGGGGGGGCTACACCTTC. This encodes CASSLDSGGGYTF.

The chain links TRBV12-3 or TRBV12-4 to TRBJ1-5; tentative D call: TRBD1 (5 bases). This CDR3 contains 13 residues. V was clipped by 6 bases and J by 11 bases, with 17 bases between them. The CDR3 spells CASSLGGGAAQHF. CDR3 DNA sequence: TGTGCCAGCAGCTTGGGGGGGGGTGCAGCCCAGCATTTT.

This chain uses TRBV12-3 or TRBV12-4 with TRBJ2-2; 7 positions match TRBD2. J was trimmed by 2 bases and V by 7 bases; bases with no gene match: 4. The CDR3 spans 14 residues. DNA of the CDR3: TGTGCCAGCACCCCGGGGGGAAACACCGGGGAGCTGTTTTTT. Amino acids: CASTPGGNTGELFF.

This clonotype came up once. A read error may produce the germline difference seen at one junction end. The CDR3 reads CANSEQVAGSYNEQFF. CDR3 coding DNA: TGTGCCAACAGTGAGCAAGTAGCGGGCAGCTACAATGAGCAGTTCTTC. The V call is TRBV6-1, the J call TRBJ2-1; 7 bases line up with TRBD2. This CDR3 spans 16 amino acids. The germline V gene has CDR1 MNHNS and CDR2 SASEGT.

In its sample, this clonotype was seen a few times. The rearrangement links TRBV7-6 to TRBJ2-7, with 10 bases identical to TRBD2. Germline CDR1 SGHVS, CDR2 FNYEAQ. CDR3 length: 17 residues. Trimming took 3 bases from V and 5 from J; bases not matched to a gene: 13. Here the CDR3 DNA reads TGTGCCAGCAGCTTGGAAGTAGCGGGGGGCCTGACCCACGAGCAGTACTTC. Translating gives CASSLEVAGGLTHEQYF.

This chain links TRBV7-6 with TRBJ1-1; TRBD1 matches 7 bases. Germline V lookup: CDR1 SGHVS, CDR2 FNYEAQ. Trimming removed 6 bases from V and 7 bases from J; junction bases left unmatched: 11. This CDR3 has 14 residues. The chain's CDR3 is CASSPTGTAYEAFF. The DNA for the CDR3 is TGTGCCAGCAGTCCTACTGGGACAGCCTATGAAGCTTTCTTT.

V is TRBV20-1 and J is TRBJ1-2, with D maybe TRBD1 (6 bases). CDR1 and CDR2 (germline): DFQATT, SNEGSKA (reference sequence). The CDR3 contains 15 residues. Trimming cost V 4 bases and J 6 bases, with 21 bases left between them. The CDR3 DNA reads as TGCAGTGCTATTCGAGGTCGGGGGCCGCGGGATGGCTACACCTTC. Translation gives CSAIRGRGPRDGYTF.

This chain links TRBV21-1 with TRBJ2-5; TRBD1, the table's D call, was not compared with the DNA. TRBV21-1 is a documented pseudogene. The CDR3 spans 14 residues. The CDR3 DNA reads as TGTGCCAGCAGCCAAAACAGGGGGCAAAGAGAGCAGTACTTC. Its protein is CASSQNRGQREQYF.